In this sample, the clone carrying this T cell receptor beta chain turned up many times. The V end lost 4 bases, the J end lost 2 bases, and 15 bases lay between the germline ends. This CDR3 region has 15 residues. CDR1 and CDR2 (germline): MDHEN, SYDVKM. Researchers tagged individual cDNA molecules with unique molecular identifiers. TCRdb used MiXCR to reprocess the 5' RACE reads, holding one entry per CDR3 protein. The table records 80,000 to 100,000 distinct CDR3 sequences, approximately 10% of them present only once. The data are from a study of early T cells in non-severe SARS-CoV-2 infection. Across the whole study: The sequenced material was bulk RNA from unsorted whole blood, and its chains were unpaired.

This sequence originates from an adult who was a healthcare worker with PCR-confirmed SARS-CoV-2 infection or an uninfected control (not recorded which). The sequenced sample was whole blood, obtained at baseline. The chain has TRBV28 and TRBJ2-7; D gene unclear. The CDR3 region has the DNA TGTGCCAGCAGTTACGGTCAGGCCAGGACCTACGAGCAGTACTTC. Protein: CASSYGQARTYEQYF.